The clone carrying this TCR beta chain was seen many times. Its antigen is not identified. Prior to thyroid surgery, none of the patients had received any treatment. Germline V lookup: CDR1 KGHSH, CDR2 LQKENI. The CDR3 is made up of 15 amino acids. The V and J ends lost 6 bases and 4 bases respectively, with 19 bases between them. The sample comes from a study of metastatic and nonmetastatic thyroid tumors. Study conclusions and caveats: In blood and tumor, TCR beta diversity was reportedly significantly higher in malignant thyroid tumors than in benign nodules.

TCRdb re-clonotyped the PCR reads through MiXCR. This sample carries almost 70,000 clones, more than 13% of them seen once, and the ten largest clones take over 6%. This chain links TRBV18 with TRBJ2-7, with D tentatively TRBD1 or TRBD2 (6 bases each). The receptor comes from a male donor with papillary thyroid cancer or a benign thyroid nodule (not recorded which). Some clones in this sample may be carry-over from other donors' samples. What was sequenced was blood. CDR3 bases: TGTGCCAGCTCGCGGTACGGGGGCTCCCTTTACGAGCAGTACTTC. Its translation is CASSRYGGSLYEQYF.